A single sample is the source of the 2 T cell receptor beta chains below, sequenced in a study of blood T cell repertoires in COVID-19 (TCRdb year 2020). Libraries were made using the immunoSEQ multiplex PCR assay. Here the immuneACCESS table is served through TCRdb, limited to in-frame sequences with V and J called. Missing clones are a known gap in these copies; in checked studies unresolved V genes cover under half, and the rest lacks a known reason. The table for this sample lists roughly 230,000 clones; approximately 80% of them were counted only once. The leading ten clones occupy 6.5% to 9% of the sample. The sample taken for sequencing was peripheral blood. The source of these receptors is a woman aged 45-59 years with acute or convalescent COVID-19.

This chain links TRBV5-1 with TRBJ2-7; 9 bases align to TRBD2. CDR3 size: 15 residues. Germline trimming cut 4 bases from V and 6 bases from J; bases unmatched to any gene: 11. Germline V lookup: CDR1 SGHRS, CDR2 YFSETQ. CDR3 loop: CASSLGGSGRIEQYF. The DNA of the CDR3 is TGCGCCAGCAGCCTGGGAGGGAGCGGGAGGATCGAGCAGTACTTC.

The chain is built from TRBV7-9 and TRBJ1-2; D unclear. V lost 2 bases and J lost 5, with 12 bases in between. Germline V gives CDR1 SEHNR, CDR2 FQNEAQ (reference sequence). This CDR3 is 14 amino acids long. For the CDR3, the DNA is TGTGCCAGCAGCTTAAGGGAGGTATCGTATGGCTACACCTTC. Amino acids: CASSLREVSYGYTF.